The 5 T cell receptor beta chains given below trace back to one sample, sequenced in a study of blood T cell repertoires in COVID-19. Libraries were prepared by immunoSEQ multiplex PCR; TCRdb keeps only in-frame clonotypes and omits some of them. This sample carries almost 250,000 clones, over 75% of them seen once, and the ten largest clones take 9.1%. The sequenced sample was PBMCs or T cells enriched from blood (not recorded which). All receptors come from a woman in her forties or fifties with acute COVID-19.

The chain carries TRBV19 and TRBJ1-6; D remains unclear. This CDR3 spans 13 amino acids. Trimming left V 7 bases short and J 7 bases short, with 11 bases between. Germline lookup yields CDR1 LNHDA and CDR2 SQIVND (reference sequence). The CDR3 bases are TGTGCCAGTAAGGTCGCGGGGAATTCACCCCTCCACTTT. Translating it yields CASKVAGNSPLHF.

The chain links TRBV9 to TRBJ2-3, with 16 bases identical to TRBD2. The CDR3 has 18 residues. Germline V gene lookup returns CDR1 SGDLS and CDR2 YYNGEE. J gave up 1 base and V 4 bases, and 6 bases lay outside the gene matches. DNA of the CDR3: TGTGCCAGCAGCTTCGCCGGGACTAGCGGGGGGGGCACAGATACGCAGTATTTT. This encodes CASSFAGTSGGGTDTQYF. Looking up the rest from reference TRBV9 and TRBJ2-3 gives the full variable domain: DSGVTQTPKHLITATGQRVTLRCSPRSGDLSVYWYQQSLDQGLQFLIQYYNGEERAKGNILERFSAQQFPDLHSELNLSSLELGDSALYFCASSFAGTSGGGTDTQYFGPGTRLTVL.

V and J are TRBV10-3 and TRBJ1-1, with TRBD1 identical over 7 bases. Germline V gene lookup returns CDR1 ENHRY and CDR2 SYGVKD. This CDR3 region has 13 residues. Unmatched junction bases numbered 3, after V lost 7 bases and J lost 1 base. As DNA, the CDR3 is TGTGCCATCAATAGACAGGGGAACACTGAAGCTTTCTTT. Encoded protein: CAINRQGNTEAFF.

CDR3 loop: CASSKGQGQFF. CDR3 nucleotide sequence: TGTGCCAGCAGTAAAGGACAGGGCCAGTTCTTC. This sequence joins TRBV6-2 or TRBV6-3 and TRBJ2-1, with TRBD1 matching over 8 bases. This CDR3 has 11 amino acids. CDR1 is MNHEY, CDR2 SVGEGT, per germline. After removal of 5 bases from V and 13 bases from J, the junction contained 4 bases not matched to a gene.

V usage is TRBV19 and J usage is TRBJ1-2; 7 bases are shared with TRBD1. V lost 2 bases, J lost 3 bases, and 6 bases stayed unmatched. In germline, CDR1 is LNHDA, CDR2 SQIVND (reference sequence). The CDR3 consists of 15 residues. CDR3 protein: CASSIWGTADYGYTF. For the CDR3, the DNA is TGTGCCAGTAGTATATGGGGGACAGCAGACTATGGCTACACCTTC.